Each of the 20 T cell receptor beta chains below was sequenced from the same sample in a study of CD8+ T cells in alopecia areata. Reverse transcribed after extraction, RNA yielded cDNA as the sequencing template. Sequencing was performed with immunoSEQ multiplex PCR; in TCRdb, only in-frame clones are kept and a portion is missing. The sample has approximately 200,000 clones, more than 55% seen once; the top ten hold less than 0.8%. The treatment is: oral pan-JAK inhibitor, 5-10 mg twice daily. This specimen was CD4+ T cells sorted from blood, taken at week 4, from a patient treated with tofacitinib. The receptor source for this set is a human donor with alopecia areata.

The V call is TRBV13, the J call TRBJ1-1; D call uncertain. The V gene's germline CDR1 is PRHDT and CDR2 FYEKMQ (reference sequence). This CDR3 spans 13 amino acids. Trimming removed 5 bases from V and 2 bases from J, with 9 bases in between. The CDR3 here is CASSDRLNTEAFF. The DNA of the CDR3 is TGTGCCAGCAGCGACCGACTCAACACTGAAGCTTTCTTT.

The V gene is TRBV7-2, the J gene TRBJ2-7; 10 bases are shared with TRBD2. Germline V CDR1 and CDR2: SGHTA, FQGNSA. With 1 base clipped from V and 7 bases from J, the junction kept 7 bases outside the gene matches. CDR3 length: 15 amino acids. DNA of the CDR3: TGTGCCAGCAGCTTAGTTGGACTAGCGGCCGGAGAGCAGTACTTC. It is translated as CASSLVGLAAGEQYF.

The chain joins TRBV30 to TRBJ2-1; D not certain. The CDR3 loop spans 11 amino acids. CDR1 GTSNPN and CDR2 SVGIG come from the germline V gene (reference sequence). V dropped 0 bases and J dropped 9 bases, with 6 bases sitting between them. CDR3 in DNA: TGTGCCTGGAGTGTGAGAACTGAGCAGTTCTTC. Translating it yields CAWSVRTEQFF.

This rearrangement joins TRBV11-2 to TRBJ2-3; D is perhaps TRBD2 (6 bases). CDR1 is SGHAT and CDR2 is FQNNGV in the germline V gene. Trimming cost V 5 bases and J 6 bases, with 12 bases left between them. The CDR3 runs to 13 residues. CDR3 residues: CASSRDWRDTQYF. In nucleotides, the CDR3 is TGTGCCAGCAGCAGGGACTGGCGGGATACGCAGTATTTT.

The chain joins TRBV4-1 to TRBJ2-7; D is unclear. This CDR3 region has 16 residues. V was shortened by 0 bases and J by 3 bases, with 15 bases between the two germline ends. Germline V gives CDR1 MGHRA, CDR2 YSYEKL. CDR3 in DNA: TGCGCCAGCAGCCAAGATCTTCCAGCGACCCACTACGAGCAGTACTTC. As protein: CASSQDLPATHYEQYF.

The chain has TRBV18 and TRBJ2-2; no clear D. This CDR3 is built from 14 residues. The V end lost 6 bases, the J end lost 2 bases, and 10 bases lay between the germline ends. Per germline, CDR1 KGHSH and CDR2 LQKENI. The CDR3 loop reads CASSPTLNTGELFF. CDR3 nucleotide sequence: TGTGCCAGCTCGCCAACACTAAACACCGGGGAGCTGTTTTTT.

The DNA of the CDR3 is TGCAGCGTCCTGGGGGGGACAGGGGTTTTCCAAGAGACCCAGTACTTC. Translating it yields CSVLGGTGVFQETQYF. This chain uses TRBV29-1 with TRBJ2-5; 10 bases agree with TRBD1. The ends lost 6 bases at V and 1 base at J; junction bases unmatched: 11. This CDR3 has 16 residues. From germline, CDR1 is SQVTM and CDR2 ANQGSEA.

Written as DNA, the CDR3 is TGTGCCAGCAGCCAAGGGGGGTCGTGGACGCAGTATTTT. Its translation is CASSQGGSWTQYF. This sequence joins TRBV14 and TRBJ2-3; the D gene could be TRBD1 or TRBD2 (5 bases each). The CDR3 runs to 13 residues. Trimming pared 1 base from V and 9 bases from J, leaving 11 bases between. Germline V CDR1 and CDR2: SGHDN, FVKESK.

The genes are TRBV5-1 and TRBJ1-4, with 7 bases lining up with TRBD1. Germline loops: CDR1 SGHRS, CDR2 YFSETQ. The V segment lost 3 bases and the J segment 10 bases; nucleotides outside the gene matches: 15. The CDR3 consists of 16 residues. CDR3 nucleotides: TGCGCCAGCAGCTATCTGTCGGGACAGCCGTCAGGAAAACTGTTTTTT. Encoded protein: CASSYLSGQPSGKLFF.

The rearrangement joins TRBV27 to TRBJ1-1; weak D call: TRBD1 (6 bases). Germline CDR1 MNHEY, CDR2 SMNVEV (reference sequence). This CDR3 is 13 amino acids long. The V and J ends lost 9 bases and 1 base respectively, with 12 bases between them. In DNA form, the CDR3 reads TGTGCCAGTCCTACAGGGAGGAACACTGAAGCTTTCTTT. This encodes CASPTGRNTEAFF.

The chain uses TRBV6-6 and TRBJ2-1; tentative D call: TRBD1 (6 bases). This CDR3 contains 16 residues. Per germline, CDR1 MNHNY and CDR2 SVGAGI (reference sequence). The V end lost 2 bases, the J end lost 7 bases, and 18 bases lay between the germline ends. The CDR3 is CASSYPSGAQGNEQFF. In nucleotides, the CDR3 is TGTGCCAGCAGTTACCCCTCCGGCGCCCAGGGGAATGAGCAGTTCTTC.

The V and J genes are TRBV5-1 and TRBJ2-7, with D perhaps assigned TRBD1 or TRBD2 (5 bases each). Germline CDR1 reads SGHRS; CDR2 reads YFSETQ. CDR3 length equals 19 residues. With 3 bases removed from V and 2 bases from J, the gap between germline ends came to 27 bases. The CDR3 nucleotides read TGCGCCAGCAGCTCGGTTGGGGACGGGGCCCCCGCCCGAACCTACGAGCAGTACTTC. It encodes CASSSVGDGAPARTYEQYF.

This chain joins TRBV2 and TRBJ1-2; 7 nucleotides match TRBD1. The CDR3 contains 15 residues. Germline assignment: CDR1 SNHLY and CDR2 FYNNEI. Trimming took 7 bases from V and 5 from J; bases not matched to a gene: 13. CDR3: CASTERGQGVYGYTF. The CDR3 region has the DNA TGTGCCAGCACTGAGCGCGGGCAGGGGGTTTATGGCTACACCTTC.

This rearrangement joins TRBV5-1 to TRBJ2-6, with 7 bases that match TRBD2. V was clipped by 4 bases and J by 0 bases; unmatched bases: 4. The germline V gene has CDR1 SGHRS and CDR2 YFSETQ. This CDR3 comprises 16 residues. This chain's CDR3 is CASSPSGGSGANVLTF. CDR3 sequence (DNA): TGCGCCAGCAGCCCCTCGGGGGGCTCTGGGGCCAACGTCCTGACTTTC.

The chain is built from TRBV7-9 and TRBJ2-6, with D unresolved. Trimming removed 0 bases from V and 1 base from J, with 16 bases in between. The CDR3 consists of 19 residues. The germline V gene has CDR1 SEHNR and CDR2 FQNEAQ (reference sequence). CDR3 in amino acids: CASSLASGLGLSGANVLTF. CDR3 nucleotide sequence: TGTGCCAGCAGCTTAGCGAGTGGGTTGGGATTATCTGGGGCCAACGTCCTGACTTTC.

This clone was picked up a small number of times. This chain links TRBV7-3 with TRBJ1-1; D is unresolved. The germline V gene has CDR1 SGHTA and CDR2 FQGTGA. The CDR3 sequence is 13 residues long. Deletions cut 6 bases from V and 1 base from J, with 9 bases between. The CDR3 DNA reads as TGTGCCAGCAGGGCGACGGGGAACACTGAAGCTTTCTTT. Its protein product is CASRATGNTEAFF.

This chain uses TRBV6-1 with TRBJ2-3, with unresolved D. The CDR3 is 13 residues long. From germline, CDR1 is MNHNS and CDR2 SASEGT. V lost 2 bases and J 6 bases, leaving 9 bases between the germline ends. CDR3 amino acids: CASSEMPGDTQYF. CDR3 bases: TGTGCCAGCAGTGAAATGCCCGGGGATACGCAGTATTTT.

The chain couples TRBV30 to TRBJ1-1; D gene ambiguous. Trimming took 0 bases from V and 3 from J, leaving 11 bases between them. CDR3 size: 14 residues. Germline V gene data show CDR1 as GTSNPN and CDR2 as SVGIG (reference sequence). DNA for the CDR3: TGTGCCTGGAGTGTACTAGGGTCAGACACTGAAGCTTTCTTT. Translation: CAWSVLGSDTEAFF. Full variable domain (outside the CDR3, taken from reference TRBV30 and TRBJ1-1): SQTIHQWPATLVQPVGSPLSLECTVEGTSNPNLYWYRQAAGRGLQLLFYSVGIGQISSEVPQNLSASRPQDRQFILSSKKLLLSDSGFYLCAWSVLGSDTEAFFGQGTRLTVV.

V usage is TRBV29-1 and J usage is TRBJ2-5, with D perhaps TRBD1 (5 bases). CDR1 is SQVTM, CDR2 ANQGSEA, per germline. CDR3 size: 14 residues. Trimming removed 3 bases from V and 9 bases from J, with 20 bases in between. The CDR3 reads CSVDFLGPKGAQYF. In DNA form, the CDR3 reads TGCAGCGTTGACTTCCTAGGACCTAAAGGGGCCCAGTACTTC.

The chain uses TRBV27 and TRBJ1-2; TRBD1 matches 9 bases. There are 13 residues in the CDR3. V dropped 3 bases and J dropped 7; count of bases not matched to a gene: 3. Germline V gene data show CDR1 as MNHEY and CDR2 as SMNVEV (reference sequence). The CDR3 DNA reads TGTGCCAGCAGTTTTCGGGACAGGGTTGGCTACACCTTC. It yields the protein CASSFRDRVGYTF.